One and the same sample provided the 18 T cell receptor beta chains below, sequenced in a study of T-cell reconstitution after alpha-beta-depleted transplantation in children. The library targeted TCRbeta and was prepared with unique molecular identifiers. TCRdb itself ran the PCR reads through MiXCR, one entry per CDR3 protein. This table has approximately 220,000 distinct CDR3 sequences, approximately 15% appearing once. The source material was PBMCs, mostly from graft donor cells, sampled 360 days after TCRalphabeta/CD19-depleted stem cell transplant. These TCRs come from a male patient aged 2-15 years who had a stem cell transplant for acute lymphoblastic leukemia, so the T cells may come from the graft donor.

This chain uses TRBV16 with TRBJ1-2; a possible D gene is TRBD1 (6 bases). V gave up 2 bases and J gave up 8 bases, with 15 bases separating them. The CDR3 runs 14 residues. Germline CDR1 KGHSY, CDR2 FQNENV. The CDR3 here is CASSQSSGARGYTF. CDR3 coding DNA: TGTGCCAGCAGCCAAAGTTCAGGGGCAAGAGGCTACACCTTC.

V and J are TRBV28 and TRBJ2-3; TRBD2 matches 8 bases. Losses at the gene ends were 7 bases for V and 9 bases for J; bases not matched to a gene: 6. CDR3 length equals 12 residues. Germline V gives CDR1 MDHEN, CDR2 SYDVKM. CDR3 sequence reads: CASINGGGTQYF. CDR3 coding DNA: TGTGCCAGCATCAACGGGGGGGGCACGCAGTATTTT.

This clonotype has just a few counts. The V gene is TRBV7-2, the J gene TRBJ1-1; D not certain. Germline V lookup: CDR1 SGHTA, CDR2 FQGNSA. Trimming shortened V by 3 bases and J by 2 bases, and 7 bases separated the two germline ends. There are 13 residues in the CDR3. The CDR3 DNA reads TGTGCCAGCAGCTTCACGGGAAACACTGAAGCTTTCTTT. It is translated as CASSFTGNTEAFF.

This clonotype appeared many times. J is TRBJ2-7 and V is TRBV12-3 or TRBV12-4, with 9 bases fitting TRBD2. CDR3 length equals 14 residues. V dropped 7 bases and J dropped 0; count of bases not matched to a gene: 4. This CDR3 reads CASNLAGSSYEQYF. CDR3 bases: TGTGCCAGCAACCTAGCGGGAAGCTCCTACGAGCAGTACTTC.

This clonotype has a handful of counts. The chain employs TRBV29-1 and TRBJ2-5; the D is unclear. The V end was cut by 1 base, the J end by 3 bases, with 3 bases between. The V gene's germline CDR1 is SQVTM and CDR2 ANQGSEA. This CDR3 has 11 amino acids. The CDR3 sequence: CSVEGEETQYF. The CDR3 DNA follows: TGCAGCGTTGAAGGGGAAGAGACCCAGTACTTC.

This clonotype was seen many times. The J gene is TRBJ2-1, the V gene TRBV12-3 or TRBV12-4; maybe TRBD1 (5 bases). The CDR3 runs to 17 residues. The V and J ends lost 5 bases and 0 bases respectively, with 17 bases between them. CDR3 DNA sequence: TGTGCCAGCAGTACCCGACTCGACAGCGACTCCTACAATGAGCAGTTCTTC. Its translation is CASSTRLDSDSYNEQFF.

The genes are TRBV11-2 and TRBJ2-7, with 16 bases lining up with TRBD2. The J segment lost 2 bases and the V segment lost 1 base, leaving 8 bases of the junction unmatched. Germline values: CDR1 SGHAT, CDR2 FQNNGV. This CDR3 contains 19 residues. The DNA of the CDR3 is TGTGCCAGCAGCTTAGTGATGGGACTAGCGGGAGGGCCGACCTACGAGCAGTACTTC. This codes for CASSLVMGLAGGPTYEQYF.

This clonotype has a handful of counts. The chain has TRBV18 and TRBJ2-5, with D perhaps TRBD1 (6 bases). In germline, CDR1 is KGHSH, CDR2 LQKENI. The CDR3 totals 15 residues. Trimming stripped 0 bases from V and 4 bases from J, with 12 bases between. CDR3 bases: TGTGCCAGCTCACCACCGGGGGCAGGTCGAGAGACCCAGTACTTC. Translation gives CASSPPGAGRETQYF.

The V and J genes are TRBV10-3 and TRBJ2-7, with 9 bases identical to TRBD1. This CDR3 comprises 12 residues. J was trimmed by 3 bases and V by 11 bases; bases with no gene match: 5. In germline, CDR1 is ENHRY, CDR2 SYGVKD. The CDR3 protein is CALGTGNYEQYF. DNA of the CDR3: TGTGCCTTGGGGACAGGGAACTACGAGCAGTACTTC.

The J gene is TRBJ2-1, the V gene TRBV5-1; 7 bases map to TRBD2. Germline V gene data show CDR1 as SGHRS and CDR2 as YFSETQ. The trim removed 3 bases at V and 10 bases at J, leaving 13 bases unmatched. This CDR3 is 15 amino acids long. The CDR3 protein is CASSSPQLTSVEQFF. The CDR3 DNA follows: TGCGCCAGCAGCTCACCACAATTAACTAGCGTCGAGCAGTTCTTC.

The chain couples TRBV15 to TRBJ1-2; a possible D gene is TRBD1 (5 bases). CDR1 is LNHNV, CDR2 YYDKDF, per germline (reference sequence). The germline V and J ends were trimmed by 4 bases and 2 bases, with 14 bases remaining between them. This CDR3 spans 15 amino acids. In DNA form, the CDR3 reads TGTGCCACCAGCACCACAGGTTCGGGCAACTATGGCTACACCTTC. Its protein is CATSTTGSGNYGYTF.

This clonotype was seen many times. The chain has TRBV29-1 and TRBJ2-1; TRBD2 might be the D (6 bases). Trimming cost V 7 bases and J 0 bases, with 16 bases left between them. The CDR3 runs to 15 residues. CDR1 and CDR2 (germline): SQVTM, ANQGSEA. DNA for the CDR3: TGCAGCGCCGCCCCAGCGGGTCTCTCCTACAATGAGCAGTTCTTC. It encodes CSAAPAGLSYNEQFF.

The rearrangement links TRBV25-1 to TRBJ2-2; D perhaps matches TRBD1 (6 bases). In germline, CDR1 is MGHDK, CDR2 SYGVNS. This CDR3 has 16 residues. Trimming cost V 6 bases and J 4 bases, with 18 bases left between them. The CDR3 loop is CASRLSGARGTGELFF. CDR3 DNA sequence: TGTGCCAGCAGACTATCAGGGGCGCGTGGCACCGGGGAGCTGTTTTTT. The full variable domain, rest sourced from reference TRBV25-1 and TRBJ2-2, is EADIYQTPRYLVIGTGKKITLECSQTMGHDKMYWYQQDPGMELHLIHYSYGVNSTEKGDLSSESTVSRIRTEHFPLTLESARPSHTSQYLCASRLSGARGTGELFFGEGSRLTVL.

The chain employs TRBV27 and TRBJ1-2; the match to TRBD1 covers 9 bases. Germline V CDR1 and CDR2: MNHEY, SMNVEV (reference sequence). After removal of 3 bases from V and 6 bases from J, the junction contained 5 bases not matched to a gene. CDR3 length: 14 amino acids. The CDR3 sequence: CASSFAGQGNGYTF. The CDR3 DNA is TGTGCCAGCAGTTTTGCCGGACAGGGGAATGGCTACACCTTC.

The CDR3 region has the DNA TGTGCCAGCAGTTTTAGTGGATCTTACTCCTACGAGCAGTACTTC. Residues: CASSFSGSYSYEQYF. The V call is TRBV27, the J call TRBJ2-7; D not certain. V lost 3 bases to trimming and J lost 0 bases, with 12 bases between them. The CDR3 runs to 15 residues. CDR1 is MNHEY and CDR2 is SMNVEV in the germline V gene (reference sequence).

The sample holds many counts of this clonotype. The chain is built from TRBV4-2 and TRBJ2-2; 8 bases fit TRBD1. CDR1 is LGHNA and CDR2 is YNFKEQ in the germline V gene. The length of the CDR3 is 16 residues. Unmatched junction bases numbered 5, after V lost 4 bases and J lost 1 base. Here the CDR3 reads CASSLRQGLNTGELFF. In nucleotides, the CDR3 is TGTGCCAGCAGCCTCCGACAGGGGTTGAACACCGGGGAGCTGTTTTTT.

This clonotype has only a few counts. The chain employs TRBV12-3 or TRBV12-4 and TRBJ2-3; D perhaps matches TRBD2 (7 bases). V lost 3 bases and J 1 base, leaving 17 bases between the germline ends. The CDR3 is made up of 17 amino acids. The CDR3 region is CASSFWGGPQGTDTQYF. The CDR3 bases are TGTGCCAGCAGTTTTTGGGGGGGGCCTCAGGGCACAGATACGCAGTATTTT.

This clonotype occurred many times. The chain's CDR3 is CASSGGLAGGTDTQYF. The CDR3 DNA reads as TGTGCCAGCAGCGGGGGACTAGCGGGAGGCACAGATACGCAGTATTTT. The rearrangement uses TRBV5-6 and TRBJ2-3, with 14 bases matching TRBD2. Trimming removed 4 bases from V and 1 base from J; junction bases left unmatched: 2. The CDR3 is made up of 16 amino acids. Germline V gene lookup returns CDR1 SGHDT and CDR2 YYEEEE.